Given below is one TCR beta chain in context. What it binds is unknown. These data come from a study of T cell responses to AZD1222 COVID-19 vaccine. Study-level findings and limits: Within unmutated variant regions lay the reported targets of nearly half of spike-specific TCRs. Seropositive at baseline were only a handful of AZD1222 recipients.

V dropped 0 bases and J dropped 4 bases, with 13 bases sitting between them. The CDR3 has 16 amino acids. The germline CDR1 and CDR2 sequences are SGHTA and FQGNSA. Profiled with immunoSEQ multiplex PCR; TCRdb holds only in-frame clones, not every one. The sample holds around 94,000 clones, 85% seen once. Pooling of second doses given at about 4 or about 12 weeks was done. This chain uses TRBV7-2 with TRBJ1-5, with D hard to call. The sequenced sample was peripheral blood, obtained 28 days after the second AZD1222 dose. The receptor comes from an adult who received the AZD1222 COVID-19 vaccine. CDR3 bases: TGTGCCAGCAGCTTAGCGCCAGGCAGAGCTAATCAGCCCCAGCATTTT. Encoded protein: CASSLAPGRANQPQHF.